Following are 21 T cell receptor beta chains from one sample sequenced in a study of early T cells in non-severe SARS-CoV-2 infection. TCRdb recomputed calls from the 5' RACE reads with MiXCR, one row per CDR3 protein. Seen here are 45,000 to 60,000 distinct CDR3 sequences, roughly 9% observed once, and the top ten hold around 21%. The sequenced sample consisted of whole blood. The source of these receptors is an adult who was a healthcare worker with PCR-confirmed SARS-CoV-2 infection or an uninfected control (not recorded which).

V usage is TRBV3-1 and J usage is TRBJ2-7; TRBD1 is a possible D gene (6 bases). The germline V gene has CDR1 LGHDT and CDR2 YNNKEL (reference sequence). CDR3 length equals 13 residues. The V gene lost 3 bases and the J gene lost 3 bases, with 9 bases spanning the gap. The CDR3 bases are TGTGCCAGCAGCCAGTTAGGGGGCTACGAGCAGTACTTC. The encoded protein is CASSQLGGYEQYF.

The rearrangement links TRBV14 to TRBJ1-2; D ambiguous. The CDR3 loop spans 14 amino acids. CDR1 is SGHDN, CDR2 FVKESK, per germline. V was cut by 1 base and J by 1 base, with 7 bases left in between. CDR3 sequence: CASSQANRNYGYTF. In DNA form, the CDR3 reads TGTGCCAGCAGCCAAGCTAACCGTAACTATGGCTACACCTTC.

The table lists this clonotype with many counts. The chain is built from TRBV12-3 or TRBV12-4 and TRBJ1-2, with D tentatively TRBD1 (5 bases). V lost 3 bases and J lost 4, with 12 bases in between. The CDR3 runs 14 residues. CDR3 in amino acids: CASSLAGPGYGYTF. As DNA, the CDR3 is TGTGCCAGCAGTTTGGCGGGGCCAGGCTATGGCTACACCTTC.

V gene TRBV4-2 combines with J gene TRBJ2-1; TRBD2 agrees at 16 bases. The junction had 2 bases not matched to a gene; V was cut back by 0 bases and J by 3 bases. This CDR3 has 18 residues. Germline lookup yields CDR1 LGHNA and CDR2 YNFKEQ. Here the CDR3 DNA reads TGTGCCAGCAGCCAAGACGGGACTAGCGGGGGGGTCTACAATGAGCAGTTCTTC. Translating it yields CASSQDGTSGGVYNEQFF.

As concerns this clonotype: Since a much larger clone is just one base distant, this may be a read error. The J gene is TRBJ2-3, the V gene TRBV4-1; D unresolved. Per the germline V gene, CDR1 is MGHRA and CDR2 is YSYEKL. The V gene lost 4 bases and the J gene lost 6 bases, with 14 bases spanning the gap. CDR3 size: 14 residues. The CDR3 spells CASSLGVLPDTQYF. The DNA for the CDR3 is TGCGCCAGCAGCCTAGGCGTCCTCCCGGATACGCAGTATTTT.

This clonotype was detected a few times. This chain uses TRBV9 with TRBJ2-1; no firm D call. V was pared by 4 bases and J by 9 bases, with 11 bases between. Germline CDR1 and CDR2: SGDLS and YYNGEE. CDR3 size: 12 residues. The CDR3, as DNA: TGTGCCAGCAGCCCAGACGTCGCTGAGCAGTTCTTC. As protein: CASSPDVAEQFF.

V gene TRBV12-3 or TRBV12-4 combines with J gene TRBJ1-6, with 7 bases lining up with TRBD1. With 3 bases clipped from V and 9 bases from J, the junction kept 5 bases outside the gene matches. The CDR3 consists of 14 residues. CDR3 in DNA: TGTGCCAGCAGTTTGTCAGGGGGAAGTTCACCCCTCCACTTT. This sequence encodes CASSLSGGSSPLHF.

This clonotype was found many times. This chain's CDR3 is CASSGAVSTDTQYF. The CDR3 bases are TGTGCCAGCAGTGGGGCAGTTAGCACAGATACGCAGTATTTT. This sequence joins TRBV2 and TRBJ2-3; D ambiguous. The germline CDR1 and CDR2 sequences are SNHLY and FYNNEI. V was trimmed by 4 bases and J by 0 bases, leaving 8 bases between them. The CDR3 has 14 residues.

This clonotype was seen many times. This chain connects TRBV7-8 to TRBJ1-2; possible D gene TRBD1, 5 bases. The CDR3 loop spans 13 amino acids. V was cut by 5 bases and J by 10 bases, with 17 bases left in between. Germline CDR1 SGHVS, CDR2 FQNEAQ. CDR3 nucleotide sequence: TGTGCCAGCAGCCCCGGCAGGGTGGTACTCTACACCTTC. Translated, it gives CASSPGRVVLYTF. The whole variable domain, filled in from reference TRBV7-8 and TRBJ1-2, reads GAGVSQSPRYKVAKRGQDVALRCDPISGHVSLFWYQQALGQGPEFLTYFQNEAQLDKSGLPSDRFFAERPEGSVSTLKIQRTQQEDSAVYLCASSPGRVVLYTFGSGTRLTVV.

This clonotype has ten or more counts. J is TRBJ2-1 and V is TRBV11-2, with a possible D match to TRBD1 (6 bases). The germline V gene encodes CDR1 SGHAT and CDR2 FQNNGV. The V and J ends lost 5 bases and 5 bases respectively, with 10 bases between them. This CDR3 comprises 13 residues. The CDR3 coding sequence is TGTGCCAGCAGCCCCGGACAGAACAATGAGCAGTTCTTC. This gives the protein CASSPGQNNEQFF.

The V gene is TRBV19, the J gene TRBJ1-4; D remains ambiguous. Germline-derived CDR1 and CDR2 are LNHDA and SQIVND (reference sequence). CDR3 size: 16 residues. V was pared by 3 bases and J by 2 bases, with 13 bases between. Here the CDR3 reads CASSMAGSLTNEKLFF. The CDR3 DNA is TGTGCCAGTAGTATGGCGGGCAGCTTGACTAATGAAAAACTGTTTTTT.

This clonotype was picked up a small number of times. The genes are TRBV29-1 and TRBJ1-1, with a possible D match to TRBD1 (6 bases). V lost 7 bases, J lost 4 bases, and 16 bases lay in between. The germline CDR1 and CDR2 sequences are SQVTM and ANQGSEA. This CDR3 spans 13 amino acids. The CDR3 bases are TGCAGCGCAGGACAGAGACGGAGCACTGAAGCTTTCTTT. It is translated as CSAGQRRSTEAFF.

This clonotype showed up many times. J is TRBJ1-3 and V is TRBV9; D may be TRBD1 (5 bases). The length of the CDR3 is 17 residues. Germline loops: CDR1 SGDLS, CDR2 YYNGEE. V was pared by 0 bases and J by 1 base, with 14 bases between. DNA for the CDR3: TGTGCCAGCAGCGTAGCTACGGGACTTCGGTCTGGAAACACCATATATTTT. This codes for CASSVATGLRSGNTIYF.

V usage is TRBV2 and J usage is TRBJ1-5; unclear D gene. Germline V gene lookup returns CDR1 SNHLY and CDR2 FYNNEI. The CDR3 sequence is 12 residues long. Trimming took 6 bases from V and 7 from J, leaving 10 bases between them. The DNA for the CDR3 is TGTGCCAGCAGGGGAGAAGGCCAGCCCCAGCATTTT. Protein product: CASRGEGQPQHF.

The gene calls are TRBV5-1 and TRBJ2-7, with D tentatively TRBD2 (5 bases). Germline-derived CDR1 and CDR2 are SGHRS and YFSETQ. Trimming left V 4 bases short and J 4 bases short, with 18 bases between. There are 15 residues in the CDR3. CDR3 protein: CASSPPGILGYEQYF. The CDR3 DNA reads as TGCGCCAGCAGCCCCCCGGGGATTCTGGGTTACGAGCAGTACTTC.

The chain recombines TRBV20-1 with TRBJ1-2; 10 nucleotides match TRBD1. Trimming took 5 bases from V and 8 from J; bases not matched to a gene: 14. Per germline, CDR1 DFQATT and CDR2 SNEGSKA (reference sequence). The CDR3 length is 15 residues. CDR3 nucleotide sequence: TGCAGTGCTTCCGGGACAGGGGAGATGTTCGGCGGCTACACCTTC. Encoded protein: CSASGTGEMFGGYTF.

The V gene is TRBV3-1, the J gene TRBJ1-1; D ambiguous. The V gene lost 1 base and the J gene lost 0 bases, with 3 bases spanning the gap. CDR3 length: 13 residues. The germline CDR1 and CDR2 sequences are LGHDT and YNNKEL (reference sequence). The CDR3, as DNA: TGTGCCAGCAGCCAAGGGATGAACACTGAAGCTTTCTTT. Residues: CASSQGMNTEAFF. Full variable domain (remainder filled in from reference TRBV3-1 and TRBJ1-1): DTAVSQTPKYLVTQMGNDKSIKCEQNLGHDTMYWYKQDSKKFLKIMFSYNNKELIINETVPNRFSPKSPDKAHLNLHINSLELGDSAVYFCASSQGMNTEAFFGQGTRLTVV.

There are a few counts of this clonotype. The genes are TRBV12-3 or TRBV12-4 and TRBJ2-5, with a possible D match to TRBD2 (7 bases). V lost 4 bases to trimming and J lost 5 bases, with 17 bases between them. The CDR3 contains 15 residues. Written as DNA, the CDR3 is TGTGCCAGCAGTTCCCGGGTAGGGGGGGAGGAGACCCAGTACTTC. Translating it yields CASSSRVGGEETQYF.

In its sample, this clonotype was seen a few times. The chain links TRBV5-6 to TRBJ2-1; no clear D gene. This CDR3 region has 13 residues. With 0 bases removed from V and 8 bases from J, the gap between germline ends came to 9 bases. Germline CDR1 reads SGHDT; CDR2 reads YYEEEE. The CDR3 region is CASSLVRIDEQFF. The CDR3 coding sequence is TGTGCCAGCAGCTTGGTCAGGATCGATGAGCAGTTCTTC.

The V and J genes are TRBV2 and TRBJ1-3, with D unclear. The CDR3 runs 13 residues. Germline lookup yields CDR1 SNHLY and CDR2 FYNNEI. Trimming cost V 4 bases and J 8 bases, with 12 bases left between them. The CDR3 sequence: CASSGIEVDTIYF. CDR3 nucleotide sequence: TGTGCCAGCAGTGGAATAGAAGTAGACACCATATATTTT.

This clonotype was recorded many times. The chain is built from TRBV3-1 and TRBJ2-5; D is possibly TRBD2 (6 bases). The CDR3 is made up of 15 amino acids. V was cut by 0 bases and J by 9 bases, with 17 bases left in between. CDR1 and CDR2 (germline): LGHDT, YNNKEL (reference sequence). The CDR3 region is CASSQDPSSVWPQYF. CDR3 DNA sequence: TGTGCCAGCAGCCAAGACCCTTCTAGCGTTTGGCCCCAGTACTTC.